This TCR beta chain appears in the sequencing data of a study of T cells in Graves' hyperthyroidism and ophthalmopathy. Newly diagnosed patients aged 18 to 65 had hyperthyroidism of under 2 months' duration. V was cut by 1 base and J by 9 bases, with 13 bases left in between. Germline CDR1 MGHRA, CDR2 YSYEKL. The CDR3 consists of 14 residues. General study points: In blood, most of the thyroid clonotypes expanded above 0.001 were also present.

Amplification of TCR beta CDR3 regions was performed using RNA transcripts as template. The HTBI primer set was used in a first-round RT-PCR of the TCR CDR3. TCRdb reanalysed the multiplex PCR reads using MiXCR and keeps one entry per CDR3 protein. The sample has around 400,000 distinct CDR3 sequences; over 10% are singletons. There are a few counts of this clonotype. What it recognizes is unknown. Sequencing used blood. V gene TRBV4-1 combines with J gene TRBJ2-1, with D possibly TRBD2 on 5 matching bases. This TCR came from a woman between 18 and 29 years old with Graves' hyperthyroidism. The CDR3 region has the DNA TGCGCCAGCAGCCAAGCTGAGCGGCTGGTTGAGCAGTTCTTC. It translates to CASSQAERLVEQFF.